This T cell receptor beta chain was sequenced during a study of T-cell reconstitution after alpha-beta-depleted transplantation in children. Notes on the study in general: T-cell numbers and diversity one year post-transplant derived largely from freshly generated T cells.

The CDR3 is 14 residues long. Germline V gene sequence: CDR1 DFQATT, CDR2 SNEGSKA (reference sequence). The V end was cut by 3 bases, the J end by 6 bases, with 15 bases between. Preparation of the TCRbeta library involved a method that used unique molecular identifiers. MiXCR was run by TCRdb on the PCR reads, yielding one entry per CDR3 protein. Here the sample spans more than 200,000 distinct CDR3 sequences, roughly 26% being singletons. This clonotype was picked up many times. Its specificity is not known. The TCR comes from a girl aged 2-15 years with Fanconi anemia, due to receive a stem cell transplant. The starting material was PBMCs, obtained before TCRalphabeta/CD19-depleted stem cell transplant. The chain joins TRBV20-1 to TRBJ1-5; D may be TRBD1 (5 bases). This chain's CDR3 is CSASPWRGTQPQHF. The CDR3 region has the DNA TGCAGTGCTAGTCCCTGGAGGGGAACTCAGCCCCAGCATTTT.